A selection of T cell receptor beta chains follows, all from one sample in a study of T cell responses to AZD1222 COVID-19 vaccine. This table comes from immunoSEQ multiplex PCR, and its TCRdb copy is limited to in-frame clones, with some not included. The data hold some 130,000 clones, with 89% observed a single time. The sequences come from peripheral blood, collected on day 0 of AZD1222 vaccination. The receptors here all came from an adult in good health. The CDR3 runs from the conserved cysteine through the conserved F or W. The D gene is left open where the match is weak. Not all rows give a size; the values are once, few, many and, for expanded clones, a class.

size: .; J: TRBJ1-1; D: .; V: TRBV11-1; CDR3: CASSLAWAAGTEAFF; DNA: TGTGCCAGCAGCTTAGCGTGGGCAGCGGGCACTGAAGCTTTCTTT
size: .; J: TRBJ1-2; D: .; V: TRBV5-1; CDR3: CASSPDISYGYTF; DNA: TGCGCCAGCAGCCCGGACATTAGCTATGGCTACACCTTC
size: .; J: TRBJ2-7; D: TRBD1; V: TRBV10-2; CDR3: CASSGDRVWEQYF; DNA: TGCGCCAGCAGTGGGGACAGGGTGTGGGAGCAGTACTTC
size: .; J: TRBJ1-5; D: TRBD1; V: TRBV3-1/TRBV3-2; CDR3: CASSQTVGQGFQPQHF; DNA: TGTGCCAGCAGCCAGACCGTAGGACAGGGATTTCAGCCCCAGCATTTT
size: .; J: TRBJ1-2; D: .; V: TRBV18; CDR3: CASSPSAGGNGYTF; DNA: TGTGCCAGCTCACCAAGTGCCGGGGGGAATGGCTACACCTTC
size: .; J: TRBJ1-5; D: .; V: TRBV6-2/TRBV6-3; CDR3: CASSYGDRNYQPQHF; DNA: TGTGCCAGCAGTTACGGGGACCGGAACTATCAGCCCCAGCATTTT
size: .; J: TRBJ2-3; D: TRBD1; V: TRBV27; CDR3: CASQQGDRGYTDTQYF; DNA: TGTGCCAGCCAGCAAGGCGACAGGGGTTATACAGATACGCAGTATTTT
size: .; J: TRBJ1-3; D: .; V: TRBV7-2; CDR3: CASSLNSHSGNTIYF; DNA: TGTGCCAGCAGCCTGAACAGTCACTCTGGAAACACCATATATTTT
size: many; J: TRBJ1-2; D: TRBD1; V: TRBV5-1; CDR3: CASSLGQGGNYGYTF; DNA: TGCGCCAGCAGCTTGGGACAGGGTGGCAACTATGGCTACACCTTC
size: .; J: TRBJ2-1; D: TRBD2; V: TRBV12-5; CDR3: CASGLLAGDYNEQFF; DNA: TGTGCTAGTGGTTTGCTAGCGGGGGACTACAATGAGCAGTTCTTC
size: .; J: TRBJ1-1; D: .; V: TRBV4-3; CDR3: CASSQELSGLGTEAFF; DNA: TGCGCCAGCAGCCAAGAATTGTCGGGGTTGGGCACTGAAGCTTTCTTT
size: .; J: TRBJ1-1; D: .; V: TRBV11-2; CDR3: CASSSPWSANTEAFF; DNA: TGTGCCAGCAGCTCTCCTTGGAGCGCGAACACTGAAGCTTTCTTT
size: medium-sized; J: TRBJ1-5; D: TRBD1; V: TRBV11-2; CDR3: CASRSDRGGPQHF; DNA: TGTGCCAGCAGATCCGACAGGGGGGGGCCCCAGCATTTT
size: .; J: TRBJ1-5; D: .; V: TRBV10-3; CDR3: CAIRKEGNQPQHF; DNA: TGTGCCATCAGGAAAGAGGGGAATCAGCCCCAGCATTTT
size: .; J: TRBJ2-3; D: TRBD2; V: TRBV30; CDR3: CAWEEQGSSGDTQYF; DNA: TGTGCCTGGGAGGAGCAGGGATCTAGCGGGGATACGCAGTATTTT
size: .; J: TRBJ1-2; D: TRBD1; V: TRBV19; CDR3: CASSIDQFMTGDGYTF; DNA: TGTGCCAGTAGTATAGATCAGTTCATGACAGGGGATGGCTACACCTTC
size: .; J: TRBJ2-7; D: TRBD1; V: TRBV4-1; CDR3: CASSQGQGDEQYF; DNA: TGCGCCAGCAGCCAAGGACAGGGAGACGAGCAGTACTTC
size: .; J: TRBJ2-5; D: TRBD2; V: TRBV30; CDR3: CASNSGTSGQETQYF; DNA: TGTGCCTCTAATTCCGGGACTAGCGGCCAAGAGACCCAGTACTTC
size: .; J: TRBJ2-5; D: TRBD2; V: TRBV29-1; CDR3: CSVGPSGRSGETQYF; DNA: TGCAGCGTTGGGCCGAGCGGGAGAAGTGGGGAGACCCAGTACTTC
size: once; J: TRBJ1-2; D: .; V: TRBV6-5; CDR3: CASSFPGYGYTF; DNA: TGTGCCAGCAGTTTCCCGGGGTATGGCTACACCTTC
size: .; J: TRBJ2-1; D: .; V: TRBV6-1; CDR3: CASSEDRHLYNEQFF; DNA: TGTGCCAGCAGTGAAGACAGGCACCTCTACAATGAGCAGTTCTTC
size: .; J: TRBJ2-3; D: TRBD2; V: TRBV5-1; CDR3: CASRSTSGDPTDTQYF; DNA: TGCGCCAGCAGGTCGACTAGCGGGGACCCCACAGATACGCAGTATTTT
size: .; J: TRBJ2-3; D: TRBD2; V: TRBV7-2; CDR3: CASSFGAGAGDTQYF; DNA: TGTGCCAGCAGCTTCGGAGCGGGGGCCGGAGATACGCAGTATTTT
size: .; J: TRBJ2-1; D: TRBD2; V: TRBV23-1; CDR3: CASSQSPGGTYNEQFF; DNA: TGCGCCAGCAGTCAATCCCCGGGGGGAACCTACAATGAGCAGTTCTTC
size: .; J: TRBJ1-4; D: TRBD1; V: TRBV2; CDR3: CASGGQGAANEKLFF; DNA: TGTGCCAGCGGGGGACAGGGGGCGGCTAATGAAAAACTGTTTTTT
size: .; J: TRBJ1-5; D: .; V: TRBV19; CDR3: CASISPGRGNQPQHF; DNA: TGTGCCAGTATTAGTCCGGGACGGGGCAATCAGCCCCAGCATTTT
size: .; J: TRBJ2-1; D: TRBD1; V: TRBV19; CDR3: CASSRRTGYGEQFF; DNA: TGTGCCAGTAGTAGAAGGACAGGGTACGGTGAGCAGTTCTTC
size: .; J: TRBJ1-3; D: TRBD1; V: TRBV6-1; CDR3: CASSEAVPGQVSGNTIYF; DNA: TGTGCCAGCAGTGAAGCCGTCCCGGGACAGGTTTCCGGAAACACCATATATTTT
size: .; J: TRBJ2-5; D: .; V: TRBV6-5; CDR3: CASTLPQETQYF; DNA: TGTGCCAGCACTCTCCCCCAAGAGACCCAGTACTTC
size: .; J: TRBJ2-5; D: .; V: TRBV7-9; CDR3: CASSLVGTSRETQYF; DNA: TGTGCCAGCAGCTTAGTTGGGACATCCCGGGAGACCCAGTACTTC
size: .; J: TRBJ2-2; D: .; V: TRBV20-1; CDR3: CSASGDTGELFF; DNA: TGCAGTGCTAGTGGGGACACCGGGGAGCTGTTTTTT
size: .; J: TRBJ2-7; D: .; V: TRBV6-5; CDR3: CASSYAQGREQYF; DNA: TGTGCCAGCAGTTACGCACAGGGTCGCGAGCAGTACTTC
size: .; J: TRBJ1-3; D: TRBD1; V: TRBV5-1; CDR3: CASSPTGDSGNTIYF; DNA: TGCGCCAGCAGTCCGACAGGGGACTCTGGAAACACCATATATTTT
size: .; J: TRBJ1-3; D: .; V: TRBV7-6; CDR3: CASSLGKGSRNTIYF; DNA: TGTGCCAGCAGCTTAGGGAAGGGATCGAGAAACACCATATATTTT
size: .; J: TRBJ2-2; D: .; V: TRBV5-1; CDR3: CASREDGELFF; DNA: TGCGCCAGCAGGGAAGACGGGGAGCTGTTTTTT